Each of the 16 T cell receptor beta chains below was sequenced from the same sample in a study of blood T cell repertoires in COVID-19. Produced via immunoSEQ multiplex PCR; TCRdb's table is partial and in-frame only. The table has just over 90,000 clones, about nine tenths seen once. Sequencing used peripheral blood. The receptors shown here come from a human donor with active COVID-19. The donor label of this sample is uncertain.

This clone was detected only a few times. The chain joins TRBV27 to TRBJ2-7, with 9 nucleotides matching TRBD1. CDR3 length: 15 residues. The J segment lost 3 bases and the V segment lost 0 bases, leaving 3 bases of the junction unmatched. Looked up from germline, CDR1 is MNHEY and CDR2 is SMNVEV (reference sequence). The CDR3 loop reads CASSLSWTGVYEQYF. The CDR3 bases are TGTGCCAGCAGTTTATCATGGACAGGGGTCTACGAGCAGTACTTC.

V and J are TRBV6-6 and TRBJ1-4; 9 bases fit TRBD1. V shed 2 bases and J 4 bases; nucleotides not matched to a gene: 5. The CDR3 contains 16 residues. Germline V gene sequence: CDR1 MNHNY, CDR2 SVGAGI (reference sequence). The CDR3 nucleotides are TGTGCCAGCAGTTACGGCCCGACAGGGGGTAATGAAAAACTGTTTTTT. It codes for CASSYGPTGGNEKLFF.

The chain has TRBV5-8 and TRBJ2-1; TRBD2 matches 11 bases. This CDR3 is 15 amino acids long. After removal of 4 bases from V and 6 bases from J, the junction contained 6 bases not matched to a gene. Germline CDR1 is SGHTS and CDR2 is YDEGEE. The CDR3 DNA follows: TGTGCCAGCAGCCAGGGGACTAGCGGACCCAATGAGCAGTTCTTC. Protein product: CASSQGTSGPNEQFF.

This chain connects TRBV5-5 to TRBJ1-1, with TRBD1 matching over 9 bases. V was clipped by 6 bases and J by 2 bases; unmatched bases: 8. Germline lookup yields CDR1 SGHKS and CDR2 YYEKEE (reference sequence). The CDR3 is 15 amino acids. The CDR3 DNA reads TGTGCCAGCATCCTTACGGGACAGGGAAACACTGAAGCTTTCTTT. This sequence encodes CASILTGQGNTEAFF.

The chain links TRBV12-3 or TRBV12-4 to TRBJ2-2; no definite D call. The CDR3 is 13 amino acids. Trimming pared 6 bases from V and 2 bases from J, leaving 7 bases between. CDR3 DNA sequence: TGTGCCAGCAGCTACAGTAACACCGGGGAGCTGTTTTTT. It yields the protein CASSYSNTGELFF.

The V gene is TRBV9, the J gene TRBJ1-2, with 7 bases that match TRBD1. The trim removed 2 bases at V and 4 bases at J, leaving 11 bases unmatched. The CDR3 spans 16 residues. Germline CDR1 reads SGDLS; CDR2 reads YYNGEE. As DNA, the CDR3 is TGTGCCAGCAGCGTTTCGGGACAGTCCACCCCCTATGGCTACACCTTC. Translation: CASSVSGQSTPYGYTF.

The rearrangement joins TRBV28 to TRBJ1-5, with a possible D match to TRBD1 (5 bases). CDR1 is MDHEN, CDR2 SYDVKM, per germline. V lost 10 bases to trimming and J lost 7 bases, with 23 bases between them. The CDR3 runs to 15 residues. CDR3 DNA sequence: TGTGCCACCATTGGTTGGGGGACGGGGGACCAGCCCCAGCATTTT. This codes for CATIGWGTGDQPQHF.

The chain links TRBV4-1 to TRBJ2-3; TRBD2 agrees at 13 bases. Germline CDR1 and CDR2: MGHRA and YSYEKL. The V gene end was trimmed by 4 bases and the J gene end by 3 bases; junction bases not matched to a gene: 1. The CDR3 has 15 residues. The CDR3 loop is CASSPGLAGTDTQYF. For the CDR3, the DNA is TGCGCCAGCAGCCCGGGACTAGCGGGGACAGATACGCAGTATTTT.

The DNA of the CDR3 is TGTGCCAGCAGTGAAGGGACAGGGGGCAATCAGCCCCAGCATTTT. It yields the protein CASSEGTGGNQPQHF. This chain uses TRBV6-1 with TRBJ1-5, with 9 bases matching TRBD1. Per the germline V gene, CDR1 is MNHNS and CDR2 is SASEGT. This CDR3 region has 15 residues. The ends lost 1 base at V and 2 bases at J; junction bases unmatched: 0.

This clone was observed once. The CDR3 coding sequence is TGTGCCAGCAGTAACGCAGGGGACAGGCAAGAGACCCAGTACTTC. Amino acid sequence: CASSNAGDRQETQYF. The chain carries TRBV7-2 and TRBJ2-5; 8 bases are shared with TRBD1. The V and J ends lost 6 bases and 2 bases, in that order; junction bases with no gene match: 8. From germline, CDR1 is SGHTA and CDR2 FQGNSA. This CDR3 region has 15 residues.

The table lists this clone with many counts. This rearrangement joins TRBV5-1 to TRBJ2-7; D perhaps matches TRBD1 (5 bases). Trimming took off 1 base at V and 1 base at J, with 12 bases between the two ends. The germline gives CDR1 SGHRS, CDR2 YFSETQ. The CDR3 sequence is 15 residues long. CDR3 sequence reads: CASSLSQGASYEQYF. The CDR3 nucleotides are TGCGCCAGCAGCTTGTCGCAGGGCGCGTCCTACGAGCAGTACTTC.

This clone showed up just a few times. CDR3 DNA sequence: TGTGCCAGCAGCGGTCCGGGGGTACATTCCTACGAGCAGTACTTC. It is translated as CASSGPGVHSYEQYF. This chain joins TRBV5-4 and TRBJ2-7; D possibly corresponds to TRBD2 (6 bases). Trimming took off 4 bases at V and 1 base at J, with 15 bases between the two ends. CDR3 length: 15 amino acids. Germline V gene lookup returns CDR1 SGHNT and CDR2 YYREEE (reference sequence).

The genes are TRBV6-2 or TRBV6-3 and TRBJ1-2; D is possibly TRBD1 (6 bases). With 6 bases removed from V and 2 bases from J, the gap between germline ends came to 16 bases. In germline, CDR1 is MNHEY, CDR2 SVGEGT. This CDR3 has 15 residues. In DNA, the CDR3 is TGTGCCAGCAGCTATTTTAGGACAGCCAACTATGGCTACACCTTC. Its translation: CASSYFRTANYGYTF.

The rearrangement links TRBV4-1 to TRBJ2-7; 7 nucleotides line up with TRBD1. This CDR3 region has 13 residues. V dropped 7 bases and J dropped 3; count of bases not matched to a gene: 6. The V gene's germline CDR1 is MGHRA and CDR2 YSYEKL. This CDR3 is CASTASGGYEQYF. The CDR3 DNA is TGCGCCAGCACCGCCTCAGGGGGCTACGAGCAGTACTTC.

The rearrangement joins TRBV5-1 to TRBJ2-2; 10 bases agree with TRBD2. This CDR3 is 18 amino acids long. Trimming cost V 0 bases and J 8 bases; bases outside gene matches: 13. Germline CDR1 is SGHRS and CDR2 is YFSETQ. The CDR3 sequence is CASSLVLAGATSPGELFF. In nucleotides, the CDR3 is TGCGCCAGCAGCTTGGTGCTAGCGGGGGCCACCTCCCCGGGGGAGCTGTTTTTT.

On this clone itself: The DNA is omitted, as the CDR3 cannot be located on it reliably, and the CDR3 follows TCRdb's listing. The V and J genes are TRBV12-5 and TRBJ2-2; TRBD2 was called by the table and not checked on the DNA. CDR1 LGHNT and CDR2 FRNRAP come from the germline V gene. Inclusive of both ends, the CDR3 amounts to 12 amino acids. The CDR3 region is CASGFPPGSCFF.